The 15 T cell receptor beta chains listed next were all sequenced from one sample in a study of blood T cell repertoires in COVID-19. The table came from immunoSEQ multiplex PCR; TCRdb's copy has only in-frame clones and leaves some out. The sample contains fewer than 75,000 clones, approximately 75% of which appear only once. Sequenced material: peripheral blood. These receptors all come from a woman aged 55-69 years with acute or convalescent COVID-19.

The CDR3 sequence is CASSLEDRNYGNTIYF. The CDR3 DNA reads TGTGCCAGCAGCTTAGAAGACAGGAACTATGGAAACACCATATATTTT. This chain uses TRBV7-8 with TRBJ1-3; the D gene is possibly TRBD1 (6 bases). Trimming removed 1 base from V and 3 bases from J, with 13 bases in between. The length of the CDR3 is 16 residues. Germline values: CDR1 SGHVS, CDR2 FQNEAQ.

The V and J genes are TRBV10-2 and TRBJ2-3, with TRBD2 identical over 12 bases. The CDR3 totals 15 residues. With 6 bases clipped from V and 5 bases from J, the junction kept 6 bases outside the gene matches. Germline CDR1 is WSHSY and CDR2 is SAAADI. The CDR3 sequence is CASSLLAGGQDTQYF. CDR3 sequence (DNA): TGCGCCAGCAGCCTACTAGCGGGGGGCCAAGATACGCAGTATTTT.

The chain joins TRBV4-2 to TRBJ2-7; 15 bases match TRBD2. Germline loops: CDR1 LGHNA, CDR2 YNFKEQ. This CDR3 is built from 20 residues. The V segment lost 0 bases and the J segment 0 bases; nucleotides outside the gene matches: 9. The CDR3 is CASSQDGTSGGLDPSYEQYF. The DNA for the CDR3 is TGTGCCAGCAGCCAAGATGGGACTAGCGGGGGGCTGGACCCCTCCTACGAGCAGTACTTC.

CDR3: CASSFSRGQETQYF. The CDR3 bases are TGTGCCAGCAGCTTTTCCCGGGGGCAAGAGACCCAGTACTTC. The chain carries TRBV7-2 and TRBJ2-5; weak D call: TRBD2 (6 bases). The CDR3 sequence is 14 residues long. With 3 bases removed from V and 2 bases from J, the gap between germline ends came to 10 bases. CDR1 and CDR2 (germline): SGHTA, FQGNSA.

The chain recombines TRBV30 with TRBJ2-3; 12 nucleotides match TRBD2. The CDR3 consists of 18 residues. Germline lookup yields CDR1 GTSNPN and CDR2 SVGIG (reference sequence). Trimming cost V 1 base and J 1 base; bases outside gene matches: 9. DNA of the CDR3: TGTGCCTGGAGTGATTCGCTAGCGGGGGGGCGCGGCACAGATACGCAGTATTTT. It yields the protein CAWSDSLAGGRGTDTQYF.

CDR3 nucleotides: TGTGCCAGCAGCGGACGGACAGGGGGTAACTATGGCTACACCTTC. Translation gives CASSGRTGGNYGYTF. The V call is TRBV11-1, the J call TRBJ1-2; TRBD1 matches at 10 bases. The CDR3 totals 15 residues. The junction had 4 bases not matched to a gene; V was cut back by 5 bases and J by 1 base. From germline, CDR1 is SGHAT and CDR2 FQDESV (reference sequence).

V usage is TRBV4-3 and J usage is TRBJ1-3, with TRBD1 identical over 9 bases. The CDR3 contains 18 residues. The V and J ends lost 1 base and 4 bases, in that order; junction bases with no gene match: 11. The germline V gene encodes CDR1 LGHNA and CDR2 YSLEER. CDR3 loop: CASSQAGTGSTKGNTIYF. In DNA, the CDR3 is TGCGCCAGCAGCCAAGCCGGGACAGGGTCGACAAAGGGAAACACCATATATTTT.

This clone is termed medium-sized. The chain has TRBV7-2 and TRBJ2-7, with a possible D match to TRBD2 (5 bases). V was clipped by 3 bases and J by 7 bases, with 16 bases between them. CDR1 and CDR2 from the germline V gene are SGHTA and FQGNSA. The CDR3 runs 14 residues. CDR3 loop: CASSFGRPTGEQYF. CDR3 bases: TGTGCCAGCAGCTTTGGACGGCCTACGGGGGAGCAGTACTTC.

The chain links TRBV3-1 (or the pseudogene TRBV3-2) to TRBJ1-2; D gene ambiguous. The germline CDR1 and CDR2 sequences are LGHDT and YNNKEL (reference sequence). This CDR3 region has 13 residues. V lost 1 base and J lost 6, with 9 bases in between. DNA of the CDR3: TGTGCCAGCAGCCAAGTACTAGAAGATGGCTACACCTTC. Translation gives CASSQVLEDGYTF.

V usage is TRBV29-1 and J usage is TRBJ1-1; D is perhaps TRBD1 (6 bases). Germline V gene lookup returns CDR1 SQVTM and CDR2 ANQGSEA. The CDR3 totals 13 residues. Trimming took off 3 bases at V and 9 bases at J, with 17 bases between the two ends. The CDR3 sequence: CSVDGGGTSQAFF. The CDR3 coding sequence is TGCAGCGTTGATGGGGGGGGCACGTCCCAAGCTTTCTTT.

The rearrangement joins TRBV9 to TRBJ1-1; 7 bases agree with TRBD1. Germline V gene sequence: CDR1 SGDLS, CDR2 YYNGEE. Trimming cost V 4 bases and J 6 bases; bases outside gene matches: 12. The CDR3 extends over 15 amino acids. For the CDR3, the DNA is TGTGCCAGCAGCATTTACCCGGGACAGCAGGCTGAAGCTTTCTTT. It yields the protein CASSIYPGQQAEAFF.

The chain combines TRBV7-9 with TRBJ2-7; D not certain. The V gene's germline CDR1 is SEHNR and CDR2 FQNEAQ (reference sequence). With 5 bases removed from V and 3 bases from J, the gap between germline ends came to 11 bases. The CDR3 runs 13 residues. The CDR3 reads CASSPPVDYEQYF. The CDR3 DNA follows: TGTGCCAGCAGCCCCCCGGTCGACTACGAGCAGTACTTC.

This clone was seen a few times. The rearrangement links TRBV14 to TRBJ2-7; 9 bases are a match to TRBD1. There are 15 residues in the CDR3. V lost 3 bases and J lost 2; bases outside the gene matches: 5. Germline CDR1 and CDR2: SGHDN and FVKESK. This chain's CDR3 is CASSQSTGGTYEQYF. The CDR3 DNA reads TGTGCCAGCAGCCAGTCGACAGGGGGTACCTACGAGCAGTACTTC.

The CDR3 loop reads CASSRNRDRDSPLHF. For the CDR3, the DNA is TGCGCCAGCAGCAGAAACCGGGACAGGGATTCACCCCTCCACTTT. This chain links TRBV5-1 with TRBJ1-6; 9 bases map to TRBD1. The trim removed 4 bases at V and 8 bases at J, leaving 7 bases unmatched. The CDR3 is 15 residues long. CDR1 is SGHRS, CDR2 YFSETQ, per germline.

The chain is built from TRBV6-6 and TRBJ2-7; 7 bases agree with TRBD1. The CDR3 sequence is 12 residues long. J was trimmed by 5 bases and V by 5 bases; bases with no gene match: 3. Germline CDR1 MNHNY, CDR2 SVGAGI (reference sequence). The CDR3 reads CASSLTGDEQYF. The CDR3, as DNA: TGTGCCAGCAGTCTTACAGGGGACGAGCAGTACTTC.